This T cell receptor (beta chain) was sequenced during a study of a mutant IDH1 vaccine in newly diagnosed glioma. Turning to the study itself: Beforehand, treatment had been radiotherapy, temozolomide, or both; the majority received both.

The CDR3 runs 15 residues. The germline CDR1 and CDR2 sequences are MNHEY and SMNVEV (reference sequence). V lost 4 bases, J lost 5 bases, and 17 bases lay in between. In the case of this clone: Antigen: not known.

The data were produced by immunoSEQ multiplex PCR, yet TCRdb's version contains in-frame clones alone and is incomplete. Of 30,000 to 40,000 clones listed, 80% to 90% are singletons. Time point described: week 23, last vaccination. Alongside topical imiquimod, each dose of vaccine comprised 300 ug of mutant IDH1 20-mer peptide. The chain carries TRBV27 and TRBJ2-5; D may be TRBD1 or TRBD2 (5 bases each). This specimen was PBMCs, taken from a glioma patient whose treatment included an IDH1 peptide vaccine. This receptor was identified in a man aged 40-49 years with glioma. The CDR3 region is CASSSTRDPWETQYF. The CDR3 region has the DNA TGTGCCAGCAGTTCAACCCGGGACCCATGGGAGACCCAGTACTTC.